This TCR beta chain was documented in a study of blood T cell repertoires in COVID-19. Here immunoSEQ multiplex PCR was the method, and the copy in TCRdb shows in-frame clones only, minus some. The top ten hold about 1% of the sample, which has some 81,000 clones, roughly 88% seen once. The germline V gene has CDR1 SGHAT and CDR2 FQNNGV. The CDR3 runs 18 residues. V shed 2 bases and J 2 bases; nucleotides not matched to a gene: 9. The receptor was derived from a woman in her fifties or sixties in a cohort sampled during active COVID-19. The chain is built from TRBV11-2 and TRBJ2-1, with TRBD2 identical over 10 bases. Sequenced material: peripheral blood. Here the CDR3 DNA reads TGTGCCAGCAGCTTATGGCTAGCGGGAGAGATAACCTACAATGAGCAGTTCTTC. It is translated as CASSLWLAGEITYNEQFF.